These 17 T cell receptor beta chains share one sample of origin, sequenced in a study of response to subunit inactivated influenza vaccine. TCRdb analysed the RT-PCR reads with MiXCR anew, one entry per CDR3 protein. The sample holds under 500,000 distinct CDR3 sequences, 9.5% to 13% seen once. The source material was PBMCs from blood, sampled around seven weeks after vaccination. The receptors stem from a man aged 50 or older who received an inactivated influenza vaccine.

In this sample, this clonotype turned up once. This chain connects TRBV29-1 to TRBJ2-7; TRBD1 matches at 10 bases. Germline V gene lookup returns CDR1 SQVTM and CDR2 ANQGSEA. The CDR3 is 14 residues long. The V segment lost 6 bases and the J segment 2 bases; nucleotides outside the gene matches: 7. CDR3 region: CSVGAGTGAYEQYF. The CDR3 DNA is TGCAGCGTGGGGGCTGGGACAGGGGCCTACGAGCAGTACTTC.

This clonotype has at least ten counts. CDR3 sequence reads: CSARDTHRPYEQYF. Written as DNA, the CDR3 is TGCAGTGCTAGAGATACGCACAGACCCTACGAGCAGTACTTC. The chain combines TRBV20-1 with TRBJ2-7; D not resolved. Germline V CDR1 and CDR2: DFQATT, SNEGSKA (reference sequence). The CDR3 is made up of 14 amino acids. V gave up 0 bases and J gave up 2 bases, with 11 bases separating them.

This clonotype was observed a handful of times. The chain employs TRBV27 and TRBJ2-7; D may be TRBD1 or TRBD2 (5 bases each). The CDR3 covers 17 residues. The V end lost 2 bases, the J end lost 1 base, and 18 bases lay between the germline ends. Germline V gene data show CDR1 as MNHEY and CDR2 as SMNVEV (reference sequence). CDR3 sequence: CASSLRGATLLSYEQYF. The CDR3 DNA sequence: TGTGCCAGCAGTTTAAGAGGGGCCACTCTCCTTTCCTACGAGCAGTACTTC.

As DNA, the CDR3 is TGCAGTGCCGGGACTAGCGGGGGCTCCTACGAGCAGTACTTC. This sequence encodes CSAGTSGGSYEQYF. The J gene is TRBJ2-7, the V gene TRBV20-1, with TRBD2 matching 14 bases. Germline CDR1 reads DFQATT; CDR2 reads SNEGSKA (reference sequence). The CDR3 totals 14 residues. The trim removed 6 bases at V and 0 bases at J, leaving 1 base unmatched.

This sequence joins TRBV12-3 or TRBV12-4 and TRBJ1-5, with D possibly being TRBD1 (5 bases). The V end lost 7 bases, the J end lost 6 bases, and 13 bases lay between the germline ends. CDR3 length: 13 amino acids. The CDR3 DNA is TGTGCCAGCACCTCGGGGGTCGGTCAGCCCCAGCATTTT. This sequence encodes CASTSGVGQPQHF.

In its sample, this clonotype was seen many times. This chain joins TRBV10-3 and TRBJ2-1; 9 nucleotides align to TRBD1. Germline V gene data show CDR1 as ENHRY and CDR2 as SYGVKD. The CDR3 covers 14 residues. Unmatched junction bases numbered 2, after V lost 2 bases and J lost 6 bases. The CDR3 bases are TGTGCCATCAGTGAGCGGACAGGGGTCAATGAGCAGTTCTTC. The encoded protein is CAISERTGVNEQFF.

This clonotype was seen ten or more times. CDR3 in DNA: TGTGCCAGCAGGCCATCGTTGTTCGGTGAGCAGTTCTTC. Translation gives CASRPSLFGEQFF. This chain uses TRBV27 with TRBJ2-1; D remains unclear. CDR1 and CDR2 (germline): MNHEY, SMNVEV (reference sequence). The CDR3 sequence is 13 residues long. V was cut by 6 bases and J by 9 bases, with 15 bases left in between.

The chain carries TRBV19 and TRBJ2-3; the match to TRBD1 covers 11 bases. J lost 3 bases, V lost 6 bases, and 2 bases had no gene match. The CDR3 is 14 amino acids. CDR1 and CDR2 from the germline V gene are LNHDA and SQIVND (reference sequence). The CDR3 DNA is TGTGCCAGTAGGGACAGGGGGCGGACAGATACGCAGTATTTT. Its translation: CASRDRGRTDTQYF.

This clonotype was detected a few times. The CDR3 coding sequence is TGCGCCAGCTATCTAGCGGGGGGTACAGATACGCAGTATTTT. Its protein product is CASYLAGGTDTQYF. The chain joins TRBV5-1 to TRBJ2-3, with 11 bases identical to TRBD2. Germline loops: CDR1 SGHRS, CDR2 YFSETQ. Trimming at V came to 7 bases and at J to 3 bases, leaving 4 bases not matched to a gene. There are 14 residues in the CDR3. Supplemented by reference TRBV5-1 and TRBJ2-3, the full variable domain reads KAGVTQTPRYLIKTRGQQVTLSCSPISGHRSVSWYQQTPGQGLQFLFEYFSETQRNKGNFPGRFSGRQFSNSRSEMNVSTLELGDSALYLCASYLAGGTDTQYFGPGTRLTVL.

The rearrangement joins TRBV12-3 or TRBV12-4 to TRBJ2-5; 10 nucleotides align to TRBD2. Trimming removed 4 bases from V and 0 bases from J; junction bases left unmatched: 2. The CDR3 spans 15 residues. The CDR3 protein is CASSSSGGYQETQYF. For the CDR3, the DNA is TGTGCCAGCAGTTCTAGCGGGGGCTACCAAGAGACCCAGTACTTC.

CDR3 sequence reads: CSATGLASSYEQYF. The CDR3 DNA sequence: TGCAGTGCCACGGGACTAGCCAGCTCCTACGAGCAGTACTTC. The chain couples TRBV20-1 to TRBJ2-7; 9 bases align to TRBD2. V shed 6 bases and J 0 bases; nucleotides not matched to a gene: 6. Per the germline V gene, CDR1 is DFQATT and CDR2 is SNEGSKA (reference sequence). The CDR3 loop spans 14 amino acids.

This clonotype was counted many times. The CDR3 sequence: CASSTRRSYEQYF. The CDR3 region has the DNA TGTGCCAGCAGCACCCGGAGGTCCTACGAGCAGTACTTC. The J gene is TRBJ2-7, the V gene TRBV12-3 or TRBV12-4, with D tentatively TRBD2 (5 bases). Trimming stripped 6 bases from V and 1 base from J, with 10 bases between. This CDR3 spans 13 amino acids.

This clonotype was detected many times. The genes are TRBV29-1 and TRBJ2-2, with a possible D match to TRBD1 (6 bases). V lost 2 bases and J 1 base, leaving 14 bases between the germline ends. From germline, CDR1 is SQVTM and CDR2 ANQGSEA. The CDR3 spans 16 residues. CDR3 coding DNA: TGCAGCGTTGAATTAAGGGCACAGGGGAACACCGGGGAGCTGTTTTTT. Protein sequence: CSVELRAQGNTGELFF.

This clonotype was counted between two and nine times. The J gene is TRBJ2-2, the V gene TRBV19, with D tentatively TRBD1 or TRBD2 (5 bases each). CDR3 length: 16 residues. The germline V and J ends were trimmed by 6 bases and 5 bases, with 19 bases remaining between them. Looked up from germline, CDR1 is LNHDA and CDR2 is SQIVND (reference sequence). CDR3 residues: CASSRQPGPKTGELFF. In DNA form, the CDR3 reads TGTGCCAGTAGCCGTCAACCGGGACCAAAGACCGGGGAGCTGTTTTTT.

As regards this clonotype: A much larger clone lies one base from this, so it may be a read error. The gene calls are TRBV10-3 and TRBJ2-1; D perhaps matches TRBD2 (6 bases). The germline gives CDR1 ENHRY, CDR2 SYGVKD. This CDR3 region has 15 residues. The CDR3 DNA is TGTTCCATCAGCATAGCGGAAAGCTCCTACAATGAGCAGTTCTTC. The encoded protein is CSISIAESSYNEQFF.

CDR3 nucleotides: TGCGCCAGCAGCTTGAGATGGGACAGCATCTCCTACGAGCAGTACTTC. Translated: CASSLRWDSISYEQYF. V usage is TRBV5-1 and J usage is TRBJ2-7; 7 bases match TRBD1. The germline V gene encodes CDR1 SGHRS and CDR2 YFSETQ. This CDR3 region has 16 residues. With V trimmed by 1 base and J by 0 bases, 7 bases remained unmatched. Combining the CDR3 with reference TRBV5-1 and TRBJ2-7 gives the whole variable domain KAGVTQTPRYLIKTRGQQVTLSCSPISGHRSVSWYQQTPGQGLQFLFEYFSETQRNKGNFPGRFSGRQFSNSRSEMNVSTLELGDSALYLCASSLRWDSISYEQYFGPGTRLTVT.

This clonotype was found many times. The chain employs TRBV6-1 and TRBJ1-2, with D possibly TRBD1 on 5 matching bases. CDR1 MNHNS and CDR2 SASEGT come from the germline V gene. V shed 8 bases and J shed 5 bases, with 21 bases lying between them. The CDR3 length is 15 residues. In nucleotides, the CDR3 is TGTGCCAGCTCCCCCGCCCAGGGCGGTGGATATGGCTACACCTTC. This translates into CASSPAQGGGYGYTF.